Below, 29 T cell receptor beta chains from the same sample are listed, as sequenced in a study of Japanese encephalitis immunity and Zika vaccine responses. PBMCs were CFSE-labeled and cultured for six to seven days with peptide pools at roughly 1 ug/mL each. Live CD56-CD19-CD16-CD3+CD4+ cells with low CFSE were sorted unfixed as proliferating CD4 T cells. TCRdb re-called the 5' RACE reads with MiXCR, one entry per CDR3 protein. This sample carries roughly 1,600 distinct CDR3 sequences, almost 6.5% of them seen once, and the ten largest clones take over 25%. The sample consisted of antigen-activated CD4+ T cells from blood, cultured, taken during a Zika inactivated vaccine study. The receptors were gathered from an adult woman who received an inactivated Zika virus vaccine.

This sequence joins TRBV7-6 and TRBJ2-2; D unclear. In germline, CDR1 is SGHVS, CDR2 FNYEAQ. V lost 3 bases and J 1 base, leaving 9 bases between the germline ends. CDR3 length: 15 amino acids. The CDR3 region is CASSFTELNTGELFF. As DNA, the CDR3 is TGTGCCAGCAGCTTCACAGAGTTGAACACCGGGGAGCTGTTTTTT.

On this clonotype: A single base separates this from a much larger clone, so it may be a read error. V gene TRBV12-3 or TRBV12-4 combines with J gene TRBJ1-1; TRBD1 agrees at 10 bases. The CDR3 consists of 14 residues. The DNA of the CDR3 is TGTGTCAGCAGACGGACAGGGGGTCACACTGAAGCTTTCTTT. Its protein is CVSRRTGGHTEAFF.

There are a few counts of this clonotype. The V call is TRBV5-4, the J call TRBJ2-1; TRBD1 agrees at 10 bases. J lost 8 bases, V lost 4 bases, and 6 bases had no gene match. The CDR3 runs to 14 residues. In germline, CDR1 is SGHNT, CDR2 YYREEE (reference sequence). The CDR3 region has the DNA TGTGCCAGCAGCGAGGGACAGGGGAAATATGAGCAGTTCTTC. It is translated as CASSEGQGKYEQFF.

The CDR3 loop is CASSPREVLNTIYF. The DNA of the CDR3 is TGTGCCAGCAGCCCCAGGGAGGTCCTGAACACCATATATTTT. The chain joins TRBV7-9 to TRBJ1-3, with a possible D match to TRBD1 (5 bases). CDR3 size: 14 residues. Deletions cut 5 bases from V and 7 bases from J, with 15 bases between. CDR1 SEHNR and CDR2 FQNEAQ come from the germline V gene (reference sequence).

By proportion, this clonotype is medium-sized (0.01 to 0.1%). The chain links TRBV4-3 to TRBJ2-4; no clear D. Trimming took off 3 bases at V and 0 bases at J, with 6 bases between the two ends. Germline CDR1 and CDR2: LGHNA and YSLEER. This CDR3 spans 14 amino acids. The CDR3 DNA is TGCGCCAGCAGCCAGGCCATAGCCAAAAACATTCAGTACTTC. This encodes CASSQAIAKNIQYF.

Relative to its sample, this clonotype is medium-sized. The chain uses TRBV7-2 and TRBJ1-1; tentatively, D is TRBD1 (5 bases). V lost 7 bases to trimming and J lost 1 base, with 10 bases between them. This CDR3 spans 13 amino acids. Germline-derived CDR1 and CDR2 are SGHTA and FQGNSA. CDR3 bases: TGTGCCAGCACCCGGGACCCGAACACTGAAGCTTTCTTT. This sequence encodes CASTRDPNTEAFF.

Sample share makes this clonotype medium-sized. The CDR3 bases are TGCGCCAGCAGCCAAGAAGTCAAGACAGATACGCAGTATTTT. It yields the protein CASSQEVKTDTQYF. The genes are TRBV4-3 and TRBJ2-3, with D unclear. The CDR3 length is 14 residues. V was pared by 0 bases and J by 3 bases, with 7 bases between. In germline, CDR1 is LGHNA, CDR2 YSLEER.

J is TRBJ2-5 and V is TRBV7-9; 7 bases are a match to TRBD1. Germline V lookup: CDR1 SEHNR, CDR2 FQNEAQ (reference sequence). This CDR3 has 15 residues. V shed 5 bases, J shed 5 bases, and the junction held 11 bases outside the gene matches. This CDR3 reads CASSPGQSPGETQYF. As DNA, the CDR3 is TGTGCCAGCAGCCCGGGACAGAGTCCCGGGGAGACCCAGTACTTC.

By its share, this clonotype is medium-sized (0.01 to 0.1%). The chain carries TRBV4-2 and TRBJ2-7; D remains ambiguous. Trimming cost V 1 base and J 6 bases, with 13 bases left between them. Germline CDR1 reads LGHNA; CDR2 reads YNFKEQ. This CDR3 has 14 residues. The CDR3 loop reads CASSQVPVVREQYF. CDR3 sequence (DNA): TGTGCCAGCAGCCAAGTACCGGTGGTACGCGAGCAGTACTTC.

This clonotype was found a few times. The chain is built from TRBV12-3 or TRBV12-4 and TRBJ1-2, with D unresolved. The ends were cut back, 4 bases at V and 4 bases at J, with 4 bases in the middle. The CDR3 contains 11 residues. CDR3 nucleotides: TGTGCCAGCAGTTGGAGCTATGGCTACACCTTC. It specifies CASSWSYGYTF.

This clonotype is labeled as medium-sized. CDR3 sequence: CASSLGDRAKAFF. CDR3 DNA: TGCGCCAGCAGCTTGGGGGACAGGGCGAAAGCTTTCTTT. J is TRBJ1-1 and V is TRBV5-1; TRBD1 aligns across 9 bases. The V gene end was trimmed by 0 bases and the J gene end by 9 bases; junction bases not matched to a gene: 3. Germline loops: CDR1 SGHRS, CDR2 YFSETQ. This CDR3 contains 13 residues.

A few counts support this clonotype. CDR3 nucleotides: TGTGCCAGCAGACAAATCATGAGAGGGGTAGGTGAAGCTTTCTTT. Amino acids: CASRQIMRGVGEAFF. The chain uses TRBV7-2 and TRBJ1-1, with TRBD1 as a possible D gene (5 bases). There are 15 residues in the CDR3. V was cut by 6 bases and J by 7 bases, with 21 bases left in between. The germline V gene has CDR1 SGHTA and CDR2 FQGNSA.

The V and J genes are TRBV30 and TRBJ2-7, with D possibly being TRBD2 (5 bases). CDR1 is GTSNPN and CDR2 is SVGIG in the germline V gene (reference sequence). V dropped 3 bases and J dropped 2 bases, with 23 bases sitting between them. This CDR3 is built from 17 residues. The CDR3 nucleotides are TGTGCCTGGAGCCCTCCGCCTCGGCTAGCCGTTACCTACGAGCAGTACTTC. Translated, it gives CAWSPPPRLAVTYEQYF.

The rearrangement uses TRBV3-1 and TRBJ2-3; possibly TRBD2 for D (7 bases). Germline V lookup: CDR1 LGHDT, CDR2 YNNKEL (reference sequence). The CDR3 is 16 residues long. V was trimmed by 0 bases and J by 6 bases, leaving 16 bases between them. CDR3 sequence reads: CASSQEAGAFSDTQYF. The DNA for the CDR3 is TGTGCCAGCAGCCAAGAGGCGGGGGCTTTTTCGGATACGCAGTATTTT.

J is TRBJ1-2 and V is TRBV7-8; the D gene is possibly TRBD1 (6 bases). The CDR3 is 11 amino acids. Per the germline V gene, CDR1 is SGHVS and CDR2 is FQNEAQ. V was cut by 10 bases and J by 6 bases, with 12 bases left in between. The CDR3, as DNA: TGTGCCACCCAGGGGACCAATGGCTACACCTTC. This codes for CATQGTNGYTF.

This clonotype was counted many times. V gene TRBV5-1 combines with J gene TRBJ1-6; TRBD1 is a possible D gene (6 bases). The CDR3 extends over 16 amino acids. CDR1 SGHRS and CDR2 YFSETQ come from the germline V gene. Trimming shortened V by 4 bases and J by 6 bases, and 17 bases separated the two germline ends. The CDR3 loop reads CASSPLGTPLNSPLHF. The DNA for the CDR3 is TGCGCCAGCAGCCCATTAGGGACACCACTTAATTCACCCCTCCACTTT.

This clonotype is hyperexpanded by share. The rearrangement uses TRBV28 and TRBJ2-2, with 9 bases identical to TRBD1. The CDR3 spans 15 residues. The V and J ends lost 5 bases and 6 bases, in that order; junction bases with no gene match: 7. Germline V lookup: CDR1 MDHEN, CDR2 SYDVKM. As DNA, the CDR3 is TGTGCCAGCAGTCCGGGACAGGGAATGGCCGGGGAGCTGTTTTTT. This encodes CASSPGQGMAGELFF.

This rearrangement joins TRBV7-2 to TRBJ1-4; D is ambiguous. In germline, CDR1 is SGHTA, CDR2 FQGNSA. Trimming took 3 bases from V and 1 from J, leaving 9 bases between them. There are 15 residues in the CDR3. The CDR3 spells CASSFRSVTNEKLFF. CDR3 DNA: TGTGCCAGCAGCTTCCGAAGTGTAACTAATGAAAAACTGTTTTTT.

The rearrangement joins TRBV5-6 to TRBJ2-3; 11 bases are a match to TRBD2. V was clipped by 1 base and J by 2 bases; unmatched bases: 3. The CDR3 length is 16 residues. Germline CDR1 SGHDT, CDR2 YYEEEE. The CDR3 loop reads CASSLTSGGHTDTQYF. CDR3 bases: TGTGCCAGCAGCTTGACTAGCGGGGGCCACACAGATACGCAGTATTTT.

In this sample, this clonotype is large. The chain uses TRBV9 and TRBJ2-2; D could derive from TRBD1 or TRBD2 (5 bases each). V lost 7 bases and J 8 bases, leaving 24 bases between the germline ends. The CDR3 has 16 residues. Germline V gene data show CDR1 as SGDLS and CDR2 as YYNGEE. CDR3 loop: CASGTTSGHLGGELFF. Written as DNA, the CDR3 is TGTGCCAGCGGTACGACAAGCGGACACCTTGGTGGGGAGCTGTTTTTT.

Relative to its sample, this clonotype is medium-sized. The chain joins TRBV20-1 to TRBJ1-5; 7 bases agree with TRBD1. CDR3 length equals 15 residues. Trimming cost V 3 bases and J 2 bases; bases outside gene matches: 7. From germline, CDR1 is DFQATT and CDR2 SNEGSKA (reference sequence). CDR3 DNA: TGCAGTGCTAGCAAGACAGGGAGACGCAATCAGCCCCAGCATTTT. This translates into CSASKTGRRNQPQHF.

In this sample, this clonotype is medium-sized. The J gene is TRBJ2-3, the V gene TRBV27, with 9 bases aligning to TRBD2. Germline V lookup: CDR1 MNHEY, CDR2 SMNVEV (reference sequence). There are 13 residues in the CDR3. Germline trimming cut 8 bases from V and 2 bases from J; bases unmatched to any gene: 2. The CDR3 region has the DNA TGTGCCAGCGCTAGCGGGGACACAGATACGCAGTATTTT. Its translation: CASASGDTDTQYF.

The genes are TRBV12-3 or TRBV12-4 and TRBJ2-7; the D is unclear. The CDR3 sequence is 14 residues long. With 2 bases removed from V and 2 bases from J, the gap between germline ends came to 10 bases. DNA for the CDR3: TGTGCCAGCAGTTTAAACAGAAAACCCTACGAGCAGTACTTC. Protein: CASSLNRKPYEQYF.

The CDR3 sequence is CASSVSGGAFYQETQYF. For the CDR3, the DNA is TGTGCCAGCAGCGTTAGCGGGGGGGCGTTTTATCAAGAGACCCAGTACTTC. J is TRBJ2-5 and V is TRBV9, with 11 nucleotides matching TRBD2. The V segment lost 2 bases and the J segment 2 bases; nucleotides outside the gene matches: 8. Germline-derived CDR1 and CDR2 are SGDLS and YYNGEE. The CDR3 is 17 residues long.

This clonotype is deemed medium-sized (0.01 to 0.1%). The rearrangement joins TRBV24-1 to TRBJ2-2; possibly TRBD1 for D (5 bases). In germline, CDR1 is KGHDR, CDR2 SFDVKD. The CDR3 covers 14 residues. Deletions cut 8 bases from V and 5 bases from J, with 14 bases between. The CDR3 DNA reads as TGTGCCACCATGGGGCTGACGGTAACCGGGGAGCTGTTTTTT. Encoded protein: CATMGLTVTGELFF.

This clonotype is labeled as medium-sized. The chain employs TRBV9 and TRBJ2-7; TRBD2 agrees at 14 bases. The CDR3 spans 15 residues. Germline CDR1 and CDR2: SGDLS and YYNGEE. V was pared by 4 bases and J by 3 bases, with 3 bases of the junction left unmatched. As DNA, the CDR3 is TGTGCCAGCAGCTCGGGACTAGCGGGGGTCTACGAGCAGTACTTC. This encodes CASSSGLAGVYEQYF.

This clonotype is labeled medium-sized. The V call is TRBV6-6, the J call TRBJ2-3; no clear D. This CDR3 has 16 amino acids. The germline V gene has CDR1 MNHNY and CDR2 SVGAGI (reference sequence). The V and J ends lost 6 bases and 1 base respectively, with 17 bases between them. Here the CDR3 reads CASRFGSDVGTDTQYF. The CDR3 nucleotides are TGTGCCAGCAGGTTCGGATCAGATGTCGGCACAGATACGCAGTATTTT.

There are a few counts of this clonotype. The J gene is TRBJ1-1, the V gene TRBV7-9, with a possible D match to TRBD1 (5 bases). The CDR3 contains 13 residues. V lost 5 bases, J lost 6 bases, and 13 bases lay in between. Germline values: CDR1 SEHNR, CDR2 FQNEAQ (reference sequence). The CDR3: CASSRTGVAEAFF. CDR3 nucleotide sequence: TGTGCCAGCAGCCGGACGGGGGTCGCTGAAGCTTTCTTT.

This clonotype counts as medium-sized. This clone may be a read error of a much larger clone one base away. V is TRBV9 and J is TRBJ2-2; tentatively, D is TRBD2 (5 bases). The CDR3 covers 16 residues. Trimming pared 7 bases from V and 8 bases from J, leaving 24 bases between. Looked up from germline, CDR1 is SGDLS and CDR2 is YYNGEE. CDR3 coding DNA: TGTGCCAGCGGTACGACAAGCGGACGCCTTGGTGGGGAGCTGTTTTTT. Its translation: CASGTTSGRLGGELFF.